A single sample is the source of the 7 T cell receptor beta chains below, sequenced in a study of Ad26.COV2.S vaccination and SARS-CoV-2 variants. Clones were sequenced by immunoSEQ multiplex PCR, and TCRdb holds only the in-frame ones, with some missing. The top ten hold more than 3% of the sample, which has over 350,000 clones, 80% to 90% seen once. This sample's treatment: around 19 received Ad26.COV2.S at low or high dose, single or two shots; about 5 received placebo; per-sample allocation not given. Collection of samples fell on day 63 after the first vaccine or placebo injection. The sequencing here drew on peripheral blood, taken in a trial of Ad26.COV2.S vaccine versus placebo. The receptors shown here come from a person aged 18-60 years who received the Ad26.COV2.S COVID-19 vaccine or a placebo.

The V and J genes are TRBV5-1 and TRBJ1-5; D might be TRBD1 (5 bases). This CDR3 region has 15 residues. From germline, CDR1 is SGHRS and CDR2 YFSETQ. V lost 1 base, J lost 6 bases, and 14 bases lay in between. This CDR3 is CASSLNGARGQPQHF. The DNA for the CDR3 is TGCGCCAGCAGCTTGAATGGGGCGCGAGGTCAGCCCCAGCATTTT.

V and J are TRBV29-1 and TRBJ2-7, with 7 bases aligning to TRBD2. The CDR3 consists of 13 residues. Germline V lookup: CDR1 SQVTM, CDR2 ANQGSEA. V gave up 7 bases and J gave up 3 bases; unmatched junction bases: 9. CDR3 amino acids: CSGQGGASYEQYF. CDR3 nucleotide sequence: TGCAGCGGCCAGGGAGGGGCCAGCTACGAGCAGTACTTC.

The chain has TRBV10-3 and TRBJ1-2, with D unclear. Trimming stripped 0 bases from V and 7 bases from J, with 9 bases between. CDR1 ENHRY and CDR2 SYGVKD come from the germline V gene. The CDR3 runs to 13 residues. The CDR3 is CAISESVGFGYTF. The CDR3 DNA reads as TGTGCCATCAGTGAGTCCGTTGGGTTTGGCTACACCTTC.

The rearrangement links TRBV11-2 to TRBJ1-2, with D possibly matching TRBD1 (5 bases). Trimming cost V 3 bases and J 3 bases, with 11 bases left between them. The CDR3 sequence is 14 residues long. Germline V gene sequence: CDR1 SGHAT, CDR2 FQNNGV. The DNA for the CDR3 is TGTGCCAGCAGCTTTGGGGCAGGTGACTATGGCTACACCTTC. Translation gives CASSFGAGDYGYTF.

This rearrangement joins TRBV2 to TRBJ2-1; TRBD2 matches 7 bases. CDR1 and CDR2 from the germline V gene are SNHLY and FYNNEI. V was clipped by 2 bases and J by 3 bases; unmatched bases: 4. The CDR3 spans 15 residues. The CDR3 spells CASSELGGFYNEQFF. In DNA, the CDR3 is TGTGCCAGCAGTGAATTGGGGGGGTTCTACAATGAGCAGTTCTTC.

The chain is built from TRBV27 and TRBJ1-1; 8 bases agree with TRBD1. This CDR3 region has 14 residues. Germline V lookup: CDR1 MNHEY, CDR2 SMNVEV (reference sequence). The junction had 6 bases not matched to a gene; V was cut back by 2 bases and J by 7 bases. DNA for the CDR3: TGTGCCAGCAGTTTACACAGGGGGAGTGGTGAAGCTTTCTTT. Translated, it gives CASSLHRGSGEAFF.

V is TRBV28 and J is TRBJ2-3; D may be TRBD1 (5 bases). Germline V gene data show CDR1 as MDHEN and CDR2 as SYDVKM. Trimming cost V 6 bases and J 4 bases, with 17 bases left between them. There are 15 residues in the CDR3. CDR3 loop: CASSPAGQGSDTQYF. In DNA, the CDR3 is TGTGCCAGCAGCCCCGCCGGACAAGGATCAGATACGCAGTATTTT. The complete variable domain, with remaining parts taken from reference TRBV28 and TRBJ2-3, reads DVKVTQSSRYLVKRTGEKVFLECVQDMDHENMFWYRQDPGLGLRLIYFSYDVKMKEKGDIPEGYSVSREKKERFSLILESASTNQTSMYLCASSPAGQGSDTQYFGPGTRLTVL.